This TCR beta chain comes out of a study of cytomegalovirus exposure and HLA in healthy donors. Study at large: Researchers found that 81% of about 400 genotyped donors fell within the Caucasian-associated ancestry cluster.

Remarks on this clone: Its antigen is undetermined. The sample carries other DNA sequences with the same CDR3.

PCR amplification relied on 60 Vbeta primers (plus 13 Jbeta primers). Using immunoSEQ multiplex PCR, the repertoire was profiled, and TCRdb retains in-frame clones only, with some absent. The repertoire holds approximately 120,000 clones, 80% seen once, with approximately 10% in the top ten. Per germline, CDR1 MNHNS and CDR2 SASEGT. The CDR3 extends over 12 amino acids. Trimming removed 4 bases at V and 7 bases at J, with 10 bases between. Those who donated were healthy bone marrow donors. Study-level points and caveats: The study dropped some indistinguishable V segments, TRBV6-2 and TRBV6-3 among them.

The sequencing input was PBMCs. The rearrangement joins TRBV6-1 to TRBJ2-5; D is unresolved. The sequence came from a man aged 25 to 40 in good health and CMV-seropositive. CDR3 region: CASSVPLGTQYF. The CDR3 DNA is TGTGCCAGCAGTGTCCCTCTAGGGACCCAGTACTTC.